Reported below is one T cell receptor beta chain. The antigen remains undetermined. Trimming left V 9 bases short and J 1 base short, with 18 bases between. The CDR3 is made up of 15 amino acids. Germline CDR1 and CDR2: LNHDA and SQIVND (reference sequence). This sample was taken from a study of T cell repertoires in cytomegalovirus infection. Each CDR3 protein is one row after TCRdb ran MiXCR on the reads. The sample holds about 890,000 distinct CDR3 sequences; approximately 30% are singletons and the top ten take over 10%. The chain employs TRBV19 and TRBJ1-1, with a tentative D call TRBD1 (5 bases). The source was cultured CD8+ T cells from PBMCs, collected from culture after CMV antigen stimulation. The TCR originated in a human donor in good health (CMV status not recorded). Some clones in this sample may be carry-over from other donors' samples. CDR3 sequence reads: CASSGGDTANTEAFF. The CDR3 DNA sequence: TGTGCCAGCTCGGGGGGTGACACAGCGAACACTGAAGCTTTCTTT.